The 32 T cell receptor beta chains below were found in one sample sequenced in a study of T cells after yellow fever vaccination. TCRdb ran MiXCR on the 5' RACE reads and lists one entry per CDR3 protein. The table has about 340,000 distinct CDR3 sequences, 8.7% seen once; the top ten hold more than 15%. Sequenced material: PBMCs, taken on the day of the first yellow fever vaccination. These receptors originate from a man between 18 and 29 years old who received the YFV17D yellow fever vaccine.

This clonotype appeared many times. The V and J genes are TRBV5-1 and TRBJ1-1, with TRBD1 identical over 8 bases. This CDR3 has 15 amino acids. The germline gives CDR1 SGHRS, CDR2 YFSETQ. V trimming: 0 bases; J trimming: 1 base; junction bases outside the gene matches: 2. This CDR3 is CASSLGGQGNTEAFF. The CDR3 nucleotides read TGCGCCAGCAGCTTGGGAGGACAGGGGAACACTGAAGCTTTCTTT.

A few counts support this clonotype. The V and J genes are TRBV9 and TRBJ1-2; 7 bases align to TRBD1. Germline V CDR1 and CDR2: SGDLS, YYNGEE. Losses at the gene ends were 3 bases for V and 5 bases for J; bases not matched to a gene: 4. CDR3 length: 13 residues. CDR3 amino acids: CASSGGQRYGYTF. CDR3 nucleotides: TGTGCCAGCAGCGGGGGACAGCGATATGGCTACACCTTC.

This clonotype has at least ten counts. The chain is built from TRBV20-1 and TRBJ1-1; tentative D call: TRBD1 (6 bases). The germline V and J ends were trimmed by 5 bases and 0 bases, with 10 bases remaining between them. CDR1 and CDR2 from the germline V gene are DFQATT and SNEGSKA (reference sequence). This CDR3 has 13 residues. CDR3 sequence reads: CSAYRVMNTEAFF. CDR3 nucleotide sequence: TGCAGTGCTTACAGGGTTATGAACACTGAAGCTTTCTTT.

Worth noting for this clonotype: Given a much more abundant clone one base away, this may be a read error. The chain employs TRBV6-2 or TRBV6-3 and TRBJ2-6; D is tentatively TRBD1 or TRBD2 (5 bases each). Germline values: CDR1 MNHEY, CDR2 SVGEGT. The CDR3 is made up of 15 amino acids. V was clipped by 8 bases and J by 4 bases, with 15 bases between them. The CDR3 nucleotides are TGTGCCAGCGGTTTCCGGGGCTCAGGGGCCAACGTCCTGACTTTC. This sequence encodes CASGFRGSGANVLTF.

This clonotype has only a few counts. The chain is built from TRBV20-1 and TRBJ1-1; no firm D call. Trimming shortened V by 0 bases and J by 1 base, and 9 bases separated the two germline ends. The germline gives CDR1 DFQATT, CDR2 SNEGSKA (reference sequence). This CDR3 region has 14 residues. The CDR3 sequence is CSARDPRANTEAFF. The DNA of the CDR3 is TGCAGTGCTAGAGATCCAAGAGCGAACACTGAAGCTTTCTTT.

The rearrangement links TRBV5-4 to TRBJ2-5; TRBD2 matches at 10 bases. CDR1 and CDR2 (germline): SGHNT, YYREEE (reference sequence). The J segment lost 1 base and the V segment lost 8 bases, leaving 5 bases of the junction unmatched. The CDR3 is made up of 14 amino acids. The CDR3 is CASGIAGGQETQYF. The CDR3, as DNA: TGTGCCAGTGGGATAGCGGGGGGCCAAGAGACCCAGTACTTC.

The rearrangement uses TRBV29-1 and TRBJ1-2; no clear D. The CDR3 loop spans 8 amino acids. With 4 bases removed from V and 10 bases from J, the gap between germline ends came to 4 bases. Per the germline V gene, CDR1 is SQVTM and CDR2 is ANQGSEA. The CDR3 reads CSVGDYTF. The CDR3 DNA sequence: TGCAGCGTTGGAGACTACACCTTC.

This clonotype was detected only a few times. CDR3 sequence reads: CASSSPTGSYEQYV. Here the CDR3 DNA reads TGTGCCAGCAGCTCCCCGACAGGGTCCTACGAGCAGTACGTC. This chain joins TRBV5-6 and TRBJ2-7; 7 positions agree with TRBD1. Losses at the gene ends were 3 bases for V and 1 base for J; bases not matched to a gene: 4. Looked up from germline, CDR1 is SGHDT and CDR2 is YYEEEE. The CDR3 totals 14 residues.

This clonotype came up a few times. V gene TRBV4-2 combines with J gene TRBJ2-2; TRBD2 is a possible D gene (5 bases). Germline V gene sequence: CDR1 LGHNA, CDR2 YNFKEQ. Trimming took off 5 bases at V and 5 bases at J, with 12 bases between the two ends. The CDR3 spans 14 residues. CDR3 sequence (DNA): TGTGCCAGCAGCTCCCGGGGTAGGACCGGGGAGCTGTTTTTT. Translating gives CASSSRGRTGELFF.

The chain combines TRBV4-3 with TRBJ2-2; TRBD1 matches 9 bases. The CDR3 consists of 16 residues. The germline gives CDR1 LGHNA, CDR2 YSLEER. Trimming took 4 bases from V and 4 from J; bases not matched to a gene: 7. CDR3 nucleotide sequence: TGCGCCAGCAGCCCATACGGGACAGGGCTCACCGGGGAGCTGTTTTTT. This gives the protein CASSPYGTGLTGELFF.

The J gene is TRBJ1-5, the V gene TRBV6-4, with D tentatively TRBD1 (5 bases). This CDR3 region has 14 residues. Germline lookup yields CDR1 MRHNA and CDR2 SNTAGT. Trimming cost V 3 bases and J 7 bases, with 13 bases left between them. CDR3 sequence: CASSEGDTGQPQHF. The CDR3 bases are TGTGCCAGCAGTGAGGGGGATACAGGCCAGCCCCAGCATTTT.

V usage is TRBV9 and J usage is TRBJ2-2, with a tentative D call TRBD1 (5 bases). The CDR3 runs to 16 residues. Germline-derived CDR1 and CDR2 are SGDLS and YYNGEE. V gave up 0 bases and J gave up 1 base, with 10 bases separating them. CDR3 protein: CASSVEADRNTGELFF. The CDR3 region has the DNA TGTGCCAGCAGCGTAGAGGCCGACAGGAACACCGGGGAGCTGTTTTTT.

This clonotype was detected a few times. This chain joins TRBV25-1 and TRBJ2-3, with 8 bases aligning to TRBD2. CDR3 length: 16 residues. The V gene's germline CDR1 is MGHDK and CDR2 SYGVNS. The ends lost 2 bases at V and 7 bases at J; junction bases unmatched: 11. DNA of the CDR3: TGTGCCAGCAGTGAAAAGCGGGGGACGACCGGGAATACGCAGTATTTT. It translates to CASSEKRGTTGNTQYF. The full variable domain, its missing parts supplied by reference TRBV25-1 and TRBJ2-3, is EADIYQTPRYLVIGTGKKITLECSQTMGHDKMYWYQQDPGMELHLIHYSYGVNSTEKGDLSSESTVSRIRTEHFPLTLESARPSHTSQYLCASSEKRGTTGNTQYFGPGTRLTVL.

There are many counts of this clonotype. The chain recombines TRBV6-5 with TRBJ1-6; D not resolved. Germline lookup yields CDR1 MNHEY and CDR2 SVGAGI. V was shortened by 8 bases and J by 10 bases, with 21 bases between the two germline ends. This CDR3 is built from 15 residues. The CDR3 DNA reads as TGTGCCAGCGTTTCACCGGGCCCTCGGCAATCACCCCTCCACTTT. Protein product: CASVSPGPRQSPLHF.

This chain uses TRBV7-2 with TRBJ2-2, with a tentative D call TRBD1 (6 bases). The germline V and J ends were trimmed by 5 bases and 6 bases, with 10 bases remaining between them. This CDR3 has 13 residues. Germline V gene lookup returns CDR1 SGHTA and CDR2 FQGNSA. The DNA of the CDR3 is TGTGCCAGCAGCCACAGGGACGCCGGGGAGCTGTTTTTT. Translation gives CASSHRDAGELFF.

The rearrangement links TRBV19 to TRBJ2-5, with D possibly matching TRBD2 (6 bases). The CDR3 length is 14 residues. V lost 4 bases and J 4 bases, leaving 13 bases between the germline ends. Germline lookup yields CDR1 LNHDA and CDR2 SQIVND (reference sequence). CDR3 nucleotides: TGTGCCAGTAGTAGTCGGAGGGCTTCAGAGACCCAGTACTTC. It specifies CASSSRRASETQYF.

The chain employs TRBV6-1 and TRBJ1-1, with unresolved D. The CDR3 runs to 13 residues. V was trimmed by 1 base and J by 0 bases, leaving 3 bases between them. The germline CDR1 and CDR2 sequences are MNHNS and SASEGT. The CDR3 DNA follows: TGTGCCAGCAGTGAAGACATGAACACTGAAGCTTTCTTT. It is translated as CASSEDMNTEAFF.

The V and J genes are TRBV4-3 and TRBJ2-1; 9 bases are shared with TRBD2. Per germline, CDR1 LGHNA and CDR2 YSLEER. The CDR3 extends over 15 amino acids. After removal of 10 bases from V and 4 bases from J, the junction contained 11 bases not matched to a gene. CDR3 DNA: TGCGCCACCCCGCCGGGGAGCGGGGGGTACAATGAGCAGTTCTTC. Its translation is CATPPGSGGYNEQFF.

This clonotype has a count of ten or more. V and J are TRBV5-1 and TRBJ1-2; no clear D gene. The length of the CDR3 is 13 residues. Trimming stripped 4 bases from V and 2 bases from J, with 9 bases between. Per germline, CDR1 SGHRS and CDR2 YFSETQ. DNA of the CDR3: TGCGCCAGCAGCGGTGGACTGAACTATGGCTACACCTTC. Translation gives CASSGGLNYGYTF. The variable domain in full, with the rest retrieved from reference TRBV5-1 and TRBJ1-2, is KAGVTQTPRYLIKTRGQQVTLSCSPISGHRSVSWYQQTPGQGLQFLFEYFSETQRNKGNFPGRFSGRQFSNSRSEMNVSTLELGDSALYLCASSGGLNYGYTFGSGTRLTVV.

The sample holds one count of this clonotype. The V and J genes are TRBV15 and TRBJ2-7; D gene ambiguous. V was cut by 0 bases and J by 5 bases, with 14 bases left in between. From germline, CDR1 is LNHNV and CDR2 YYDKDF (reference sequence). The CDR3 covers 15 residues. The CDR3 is CATSRDSAAMNEQYV. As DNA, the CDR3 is TGTGCCACCAGCAGAGATTCCGCGGCTATGAACGAGCAGTACGTC.

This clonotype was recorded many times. The CDR3, as DNA: TGTGCCAGCAGCTTTGTGTGGCAGAACACTGAAGCTTTCTTT. It codes for CASSFVWQNTEAFF. The chain recombines TRBV28 with TRBJ1-1; D call uncertain. Germline values: CDR1 MDHEN, CDR2 SYDVKM. The CDR3 is 14 amino acids. V was clipped by 6 bases and J by 1 base, with 12 bases between them.

The CDR3 DNA sequence: TGTGCCAGCAGCCACCGAATTAAAACAGCCTTGGATGAGCAGTTCTTC. Translating it yields CASSHRIKTALDEQFF. The J gene is TRBJ2-1, the V gene TRBV11-1, with D unclear. The CDR3 contains 16 residues. Germline CDR1 and CDR2: SGHAT and FQDESV (reference sequence). The V and J ends lost 5 bases and 8 bases respectively, with 22 bases between them. Complete variable domain (other parts from reference TRBV11-1 and TRBJ2-1): EAEVAQSPRYKITEKSQAVAFWCDPISGHATLYWYRQILGQGPELLVQFQDESVVDDSQLPKDRFSAERLKGVDSTLKIQPAELGDSAMYLCASSHRIKTALDEQFFGPGTRLTVL.

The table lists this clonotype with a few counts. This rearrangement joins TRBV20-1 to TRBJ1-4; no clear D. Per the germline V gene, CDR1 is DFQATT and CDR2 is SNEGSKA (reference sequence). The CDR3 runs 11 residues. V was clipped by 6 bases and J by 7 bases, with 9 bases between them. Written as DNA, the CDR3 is TGCAGTGCCCAATGGGGTGAAAAACTGTTTTTT. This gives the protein CSAQWGEKLFF.

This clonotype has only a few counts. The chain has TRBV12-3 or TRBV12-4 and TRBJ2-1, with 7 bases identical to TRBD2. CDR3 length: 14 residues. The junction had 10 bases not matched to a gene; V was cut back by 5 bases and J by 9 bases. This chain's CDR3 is CASSGIGEGSEQFF. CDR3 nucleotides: TGTGCCAGCAGTGGGATAGGGGAGGGGAGTGAGCAGTTCTTC.

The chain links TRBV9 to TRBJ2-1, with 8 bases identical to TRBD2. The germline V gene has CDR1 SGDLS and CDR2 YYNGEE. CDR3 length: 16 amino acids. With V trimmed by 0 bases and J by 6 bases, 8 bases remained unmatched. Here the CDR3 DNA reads TGTGCCAGCAGCGTAGAGGGGAGCGGGGGCTTCAATGAGCAGTTCTTC. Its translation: CASSVEGSGGFNEQFF.

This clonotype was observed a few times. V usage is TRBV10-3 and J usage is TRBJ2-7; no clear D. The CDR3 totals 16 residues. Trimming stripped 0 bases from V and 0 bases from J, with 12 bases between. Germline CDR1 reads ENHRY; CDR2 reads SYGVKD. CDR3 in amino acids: CAISESRLIGSYEQYF. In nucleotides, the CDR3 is TGTGCCATCAGTGAGTCGAGACTGATCGGCTCCTACGAGCAGTACTTC.

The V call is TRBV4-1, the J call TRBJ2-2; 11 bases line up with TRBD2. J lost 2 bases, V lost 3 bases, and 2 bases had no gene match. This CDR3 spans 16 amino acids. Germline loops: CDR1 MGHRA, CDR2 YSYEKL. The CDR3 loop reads CASSHSGGANTGELFF. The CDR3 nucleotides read TGCGCCAGCAGCCATAGCGGGGGGGCCAACACCGGGGAGCTGTTTTTT.

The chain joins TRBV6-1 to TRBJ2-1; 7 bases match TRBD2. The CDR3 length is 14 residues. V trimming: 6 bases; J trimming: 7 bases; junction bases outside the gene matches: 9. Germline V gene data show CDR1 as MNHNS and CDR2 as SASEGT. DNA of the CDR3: TGTGCCAGCAGCCCGAGACTAGCCTCAAATGAGCAGTTCTTC. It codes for CASSPRLASNEQFF.

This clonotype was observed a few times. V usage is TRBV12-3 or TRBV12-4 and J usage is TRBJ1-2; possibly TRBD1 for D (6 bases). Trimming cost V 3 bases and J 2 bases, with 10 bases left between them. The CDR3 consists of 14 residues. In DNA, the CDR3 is TGTGCCAGCAGTTTTAATGACAGGAACTATGGCTACACCTTC. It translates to CASSFNDRNYGYTF.

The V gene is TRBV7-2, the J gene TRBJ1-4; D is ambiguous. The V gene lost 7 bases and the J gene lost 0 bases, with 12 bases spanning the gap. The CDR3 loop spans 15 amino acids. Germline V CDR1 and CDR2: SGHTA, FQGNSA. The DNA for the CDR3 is TGTGCCAGCACCTCAGTGGCCGCAACTAATGAAAAACTGTTTTTT. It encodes CASTSVAATNEKLFF.

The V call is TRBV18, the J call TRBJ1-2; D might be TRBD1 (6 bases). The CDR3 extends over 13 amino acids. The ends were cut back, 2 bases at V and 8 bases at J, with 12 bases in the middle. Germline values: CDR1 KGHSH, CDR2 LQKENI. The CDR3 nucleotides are TGTGCCAGCTCACCAGATTTACAGGGCGGCTACACCTTC. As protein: CASSPDLQGGYTF.

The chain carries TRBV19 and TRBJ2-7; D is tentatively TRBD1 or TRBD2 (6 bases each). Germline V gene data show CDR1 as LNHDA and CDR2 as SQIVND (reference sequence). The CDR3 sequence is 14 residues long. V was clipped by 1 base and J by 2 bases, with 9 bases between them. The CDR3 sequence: CASSIGGAAYEQYF. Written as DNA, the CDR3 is TGTGCCAGTAGTATAGGGGGGGCGGCCTACGAGCAGTACTTC.